The TCR beta chain described here comes from a study of vaccination effects on CD4 cells after COVID-19 (dated 2022 in TCRdb). Notes on the research overall: Post-vaccine samples across the study were collected a median of 72 days after the second dose, with a range of 14 to 241. Altogether, around 9 COVID-19 convalescent patients and a handful of SARS-CoV-2-naive healthy vaccine recipients made up the full study. The study compared SARS-CoV-2 spike-specific CD4+ TCR repertoires before and after mRNA vaccination in COVID-19 convalescent patients and infection-naive vaccine recipients. Cultures from other donors in the study were sequenced with the Oncomine TCR Beta short-read assay on an Illumina iSeq 100.

The ViraFEST assay stimulated PBMC with viral peptide pools and then used TCR sequencing to identify antigen-specific CD4+ T cell clonotypes by expansion. After about 9 days of culture, CD4+ T cells were isolated with the EasySep CD4+ T cell isolation kit. Each participant got two doses of an mRNA SARS-CoV-2 vaccine, either BNT162b2 or mRNA-1273. Healthy vaccine recipients had no prior SARS-CoV-2 infection, confirmed by negative nucleocapsid antibodies before and after vaccination. Some 2 million PBMC per well were cultured with 9 to 10 ug/ml peptides in IMDM containing 5% human AB serum, approximately 10 IU/ml IL-2 and gentamicin. Half of the culture medium was replaced with fresh IL-2-containing medium on days 3 and 7. Unless noted otherwise, every peptide stimulation condition was grown in triplicate wells. PBMC were separated from whole blood using Ficoll-Paque Plus gradient centrifugation and were then either cryopreserved at -140C or used fresh. The overlapping peptide pools covered the spike proteins of SARS-CoV-2 and of the common cold coronaviruses HCoV-NL63, HCoV-OC43 and HCoV-229E. The QIAamp micro DNA kit was used to extract genomic DNA from the cultured CD4+ T cells.

This clone came up a few times. The antigen it binds to is not known. Base qualities are missing; no much larger clone stands one base away. V is trimmed back by 4 bases and J by 4 bases, and the junction contains 9 bases that no gene match accounts for. CDR1 SGHTS and CDR2 YDEGEE are derived from the germline V gene. The CDR3 goes from the cysteine to the phenylalanine over 15 residues. The read is trimmed to its CDR3 DNA, 45 bases read in frame from base 1. The study at large found these results: The study was limited by a small number of convalescent patients and lacked early post-infection timepoints. In healthy vaccine recipients, vaccine-induced clones were almost all SARS-CoV-2 mono-reactive, with only 1 of 255 being cross-reactive with common cold coronaviruses. Both infection-induced and vaccine-induced clones contracted markedly at late post-vaccination timepoints, which is consistent with waning T cell responses.

Library preparation was by the immunoSEQ multiplex PCR assay. DNA from the CD4+ T cells that had been cultured and isolated underwent TCR beta CDR3 sequencing. Turning to the authors' computational methods: The analysis removed non-productive TCR sequences, trimmed reads to the CDR3 region, and retained only CDR3s that were 7 or more amino acids long. Antigen-specific clonotypes were identified with the MANAFEST web app by comparing expansion in peptide wells against reference cultures. To count as positive, a clone had to show expansion at FDR<0.05 compared with the reference and with all other wells, an odds ratio above 5, and a frequency above 0.1% in two replicate wells. A clonotype was defined as cross-reactive if the clonotype was significantly expanded both in SARS-CoV-2 spike wells and in at least one common cold coronavirus spike condition. Using the stringdist R package, CDR3 similarity was measured by Levenshtein distance, and unrooted trees were constructed with ape in R 3.6.1. TCRdb took this table from immuneACCESS and kept in-frame rearrangements with V and J called. Such tables lack part of the clones; where checked against another copy, unresolved V genes explain under half of the gap, and the rest is unexplained. For V, J and clone size, that table is used; D and trimming come from the DNA. The table for this sample lists roughly 46,000 clones; over 60% of them were counted only once. The top ten constitute about 15% of the sample.

This TCR was recovered from a human donor who received a COVID-19 vaccine. Source: CD4+ T cells from PBMCs cultured with HCoV-OC43 spike peptides, taken after COVID-19 vaccination. The cell subset or site label, as the study defines it: HCoV-OC43 spike overlapping peptide pool stimulation. The sequence joins TRBV5-8 to TRBJ2-3; 7 of the junction bases match TRBD2. The CDR3 protein is CASSGTSEQSDTQYF. The DNA sequence is as follows: TGTGCCAGCAGCGGCACTAGCGAACAATCAGATACGCAGTATTTT.